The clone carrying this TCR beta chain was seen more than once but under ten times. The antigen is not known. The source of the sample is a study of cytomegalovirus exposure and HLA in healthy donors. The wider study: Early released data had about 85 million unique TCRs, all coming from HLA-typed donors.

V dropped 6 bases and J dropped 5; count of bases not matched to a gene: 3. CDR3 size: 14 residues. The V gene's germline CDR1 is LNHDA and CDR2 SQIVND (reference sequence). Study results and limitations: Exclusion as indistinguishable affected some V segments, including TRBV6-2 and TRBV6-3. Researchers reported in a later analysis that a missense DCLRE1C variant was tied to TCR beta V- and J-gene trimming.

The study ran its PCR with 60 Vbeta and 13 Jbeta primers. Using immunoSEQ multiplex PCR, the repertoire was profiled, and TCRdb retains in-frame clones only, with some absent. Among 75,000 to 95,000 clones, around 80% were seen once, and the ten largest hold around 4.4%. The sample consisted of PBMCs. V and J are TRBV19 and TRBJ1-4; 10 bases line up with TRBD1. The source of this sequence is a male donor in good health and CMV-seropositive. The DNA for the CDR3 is TGTGCCAGTAGAGACAGGGGGCGGAATGAAAAACTGTTTTTT. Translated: CASRDRGRNEKLFF.